This T cell receptor beta chain originates from a study of vaccination and CD4 T cells after COVID-19. Whole-study context: The authors exposed cells to overlapping spike peptides derived from SARS-CoV-2, HCoV-NL63, HCoV-OC43 and HCoV-229E.

The CDR3 has 15 residues. Trimming left V 3 bases short and J 5 bases short, with 15 bases between. CDR1 is LNHDA and CDR2 is SQIVND in the germline V gene (reference sequence). The treatment is: roughly ten-day PBMC culture with coronavirus spike peptide pools or control peptides (ViraFEST assay). The unexposed donor provided CD4+ T cells, which were taken before the COVID-19 pandemic (2011-2018). Expansion of antigen-specific T cells with peptide pools by ViraFEST preceded sequencing of TCRs. Sequencing of the DNA from cultured CD4+ T cells was carried out with the Oncomine TCR Beta short-read assay. Cultured CD4+ T cells were the source of extracted genomic DNA. Via MiXCR, TCRdb re-called the PCR reads, giving one row per CDR3 protein. The sample yields 12,000 or so distinct CDR3 sequences, about 40% seen once. This clonotype was observed a few times. The antigen is not known.

Material for sequencing was CD4+ T cells from blood, cultured in vitro. The clonotype originates from a human donor in good health. The rearrangement links TRBV19 to TRBJ2-3; D is perhaps TRBD1 (5 bases). This CDR3 is CASSIKGPPEDTQYF. As DNA, the CDR3 is TGTGCCAGTAGTATCAAGGGGCCCCCCGAAGATACGCAGTATTTT.